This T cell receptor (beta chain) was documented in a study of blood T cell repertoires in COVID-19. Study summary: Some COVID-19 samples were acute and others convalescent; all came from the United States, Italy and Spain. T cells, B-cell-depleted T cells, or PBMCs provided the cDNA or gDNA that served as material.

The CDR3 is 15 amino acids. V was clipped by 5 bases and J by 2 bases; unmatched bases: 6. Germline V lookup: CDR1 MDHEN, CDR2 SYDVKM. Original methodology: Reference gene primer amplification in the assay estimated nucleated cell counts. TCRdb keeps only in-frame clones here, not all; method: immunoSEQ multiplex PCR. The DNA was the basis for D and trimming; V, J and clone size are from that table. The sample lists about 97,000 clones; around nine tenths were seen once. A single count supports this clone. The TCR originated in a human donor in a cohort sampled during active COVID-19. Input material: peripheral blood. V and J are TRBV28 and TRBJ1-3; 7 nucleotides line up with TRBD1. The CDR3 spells CASSPIGTAGNTIYF. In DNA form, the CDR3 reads TGTGCCAGCAGTCCTATAGGGACAGCTGGAAACACCATATATTTT.